The following is a T cell receptor (beta chain) sequence with its context. Its target antigen remains unknown. The record has no base qualities; no much larger clone is one base away. These data are taken from a study of blood T cell repertoires in COVID-19 (dated by TCRdb to 2019 to 2021). In the study overall: Collaborator samples came from the United States, Italy and Spain and covered acute and convalescent phases of COVID-19. The samples were drawn from the first 160 participants of the ongoing ImmuneRACE study and from 1,200 or so subjects provided by 6 global collaborators. Sample metadata almost always included a de-identified subject ID, COVID-19 status, age in years and sex. The repertoires were made available in a free public database intended to serve as a resource for research on the immune response to SARS-CoV-2. Subjects who had been exposed to COVID-19, were actively infected with it, or had recovered from it provided the deeply sampled blood TCRbeta repertoires that made up the dataset. HLA class I and class II types, where available, came from metadata supplied by the sample provider rather than from assay-based typing. The prospective study material was composed of cDNA or gDNA derived from T cells, B-cell-depleted T cells, or PBMCs. Study-wide conclusions, independent of this receptor: The amount of clinical and demographic metadata varied by source and participant and was provided uncurated.

Collaborating institutions collected whole blood in K2EDTA tubes following their own protocols. For TCRbeta analysis, collaborators shipped samples in one of three forms: frozen whole blood, isolated PBMCs, or DNA extracted from either of those sample types. The CDR1 and CDR2 encoded by the germline V gene (reference sequence) are LNHDA and SQIVND. Deletion took 8 bases off V and 7 bases off J, with a span of 24 bases between the germline ends. Including cysteine and phenylalanine, the CDR3 has 16 amino acids. Solely the CDR3 DNA is kept, with 48 bases framed from the first base. The immunoSEQ Assay, a bias-controlled multiplex PCR, was used to amplify TCRbeta CDR3 regions from genomic DNA. The study's own analysis went as follows. The number of nucleated cells in each sample was estimated from the amplification of reference gene primers within the assay. Sequence reads were collapsed and filtered to measure the absolute abundance of every unique TCRbeta CDR3 rearrangement. For each sample, productive Simpson clonality was calculated by taking the square root of Simpson's diversity index across productive rearrangements. TCRdb retrieved this table from immuneACCESS and kept in-frame rearrangements only. Not all clones are present; in checked studies, unresolved V genes account for under half, and no reason is known for the remainder. The DNA gave D and trimming, while V, J and clone size come from that table. The sample includes about 110,000 clones, with about 80% observed a single time. 15% to 20% of the sample belongs to the ten largest clones.

Sequencing used peripheral blood. This clonotype was obtained from a woman in her seventies with acute or convalescent COVID-19. The rearrangement combines TRBV19 with TRBJ1-5; too little of a D gene remains to name it. The sequenced DNA: TGTGCCAGTCAACCCTCAACACGAACCTTCGGGCAGCCCCAGCATTTT. Its coded protein is CASQPSTRTFGQPQHF.